These T cell receptor beta chains were read from a single sample in a study of TIL therapy for anti-PD-1-resistant metastatic lung cancer. Assay: immunoSEQ multiplex PCR; the TCRdb copy retains only in-frame clones and omits some. The profile shows approximately 23,000 clones, roughly 63% of them singletons. The source was tumor tissue, collected at baseline. These receptors all stem from a woman between 25 and 85 years old with non-small cell lung cancer. Each CDR3 is given with its conserved first and last residue. A D gene is named only where the DNA matches it firmly. Size tells how often a clone was seen (once, few, many) or the class of an expanded clone, and some rows leave it out.

NA	TRBV5-5	TRBD1	TRBJ2-3	TGTGCCAGCAGCTTTCGACAGGGGTGGACTACAGATACGCAGTATTTT	CASSFRQGWTTDTQYF
few	TRBV5-6	NA	TRBJ1-2	TGTGCCAGCAGCGTGGCAGGTAGCTACACCTTC	CASSVAGSYTF
NA	TRBV18	TRBD2	TRBJ2-2	TGTGCCAGCTCACTTGAGCTAGCGGGAAACACCGGGGAGCTGTTTTTT	CASSLELAGNTGELFF
NA	TRBV16	TRBD2	TRBJ2-7	TGTGCCAGCAGCCACTACCGGACTAGCCACGAGCAGTACTTC	CASSHYRTSHEQYF
NA	TRBV11-3	TRBD2	TRBJ2-1	TGTGCCAGCAGCTTAGGTGGGAGCGGGAACAATGAGCAGTTCTTC	CASSLGGSGNNEQFF
NA	TRBV12-5	NA	TRBJ2-2	TGTGCTAGTGGTCCTCCCTGGAAGGTTGCCGGGGAGCTGTTTTTT	CASGPPWKVAGELFF
NA	TRBV5-4	NA	TRBJ1-2	TGTGCCAGCAGCTTCTTAGGGCGAAAGGGCTATGGCTACACCTTC	CASSFLGRKGYGYTF
NA	TRBV19	TRBD1	TRBJ1-5	TGTGCCAGTAGTATAGACGGGACAGGGGTTCAGCCCCAGCATTTT	CASSIDGTGVQPQHF
NA	TRBV7-2	TRBD2	TRBJ2-1	TGTGCCAGCAGGGGGTGGGAGGGACCCTACAATGAGCAGTTCTTC	CASRGWEGPYNEQFF
NA	TRBV7-2	NA	TRBJ2-5	TGTGCCAGCAGCTTCACGGATACGGAGACCCAGTACTTC	CASSFTDTETQYF
NA	TRBV7-9	TRBD1	TRBJ2-7	TGTGCCAGCAGCTACGCCGGACAGGCCTACGAGCAGTACTTC	CASSYAGQAYEQYF
few	TRBV19	NA	TRBJ2-5	TGTGCCAGTAGTACAGGGTTTTGGGAGACCCAGTACTTC	CASSTGFWETQYF
NA	TRBV10-3	NA	TRBJ2-3	TGTGCCATAGCGCCGACTAGCACAGATACGCAGTATTTT	CAIAPTSTDTQYF
NA	TRBV13	NA	TRBJ2-2	TGTGCCAGCAGCTTAGGCCTGGGTGCCGGGGAGCTGTTTTTT	CASSLGLGAGELFF
once	TRBV10-3	TRBD2	TRBJ2-2	TGTGCCATCAGAGCGGGACTAGCGGGAGGGCCGAACGGGGAGCTGTTTTTT	CAIRAGLAGGPNGELFF
few	TRBV30	NA	TRBJ1-2	TGTGCCTGGACAGGACAGTTCTATGGCTACACCTTC	CAWTGQFYGYTF
NA	TRBV11-2	TRBD1	TRBJ2-5	TGTGCCAGCAGCTTGCAACCGGGACAGCACCAAGAGACCCAGTACTTC	CASSLQPGQHQETQYF
few	TRBV10-3	NA	TRBJ1-4	TGTGCCATCAGTGAGTCGGCGCGAGAAAAACTGTTTTTT	CAISESAREKLFF